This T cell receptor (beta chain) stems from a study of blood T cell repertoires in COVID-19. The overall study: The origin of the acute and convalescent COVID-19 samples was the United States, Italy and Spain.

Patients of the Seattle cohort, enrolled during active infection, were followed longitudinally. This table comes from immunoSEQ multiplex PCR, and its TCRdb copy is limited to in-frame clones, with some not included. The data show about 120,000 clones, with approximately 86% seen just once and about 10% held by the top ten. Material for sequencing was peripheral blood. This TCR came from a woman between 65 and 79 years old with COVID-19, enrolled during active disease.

CDR3: CASSFGLAEGNEQFF. CDR3 nucleotide sequence: TGCGCCAGCAGTTTCGGACTAGCGGAGGGCAATGAGCAGTTCTTC. The chain is built from TRBV5-1 and TRBJ2-1; 10 nucleotides match TRBD2. The CDR3 is 15 residues long. Germline loops: CDR1 SGHRS, CDR2 YFSETQ. The V gene end was trimmed by 5 bases and the J gene end by 6 bases; junction bases not matched to a gene: 8. Supplemented by reference TRBV5-1 and TRBJ2-1, the full variable domain reads KAGVTQTPRYLIKTRGQQVTLSCSPISGHRSVSWYQQTPGQGLQFLFEYFSETQRNKGNFPGRFSGRQFSNSRSEMNVSTLELGDSALYLCASSFGLAEGNEQFFGPGTRLTVL.